This TCR beta chain is drawn from a study of T cell responses to AZD1222 COVID-19 vaccine. Deletions cut 2 bases from V and 4 bases from J, with 4 bases between. This CDR3 is built from 12 residues. Germline CDR1 SGHTA, CDR2 FQGTGA. Only in-frame clones appear in the TCRdb table, and some are missing; sequencing was by immunoSEQ multiplex PCR. The repertoire holds approximately 85,000 clones, with about nine tenths as singletons. The sequence was collected from an adult in good health. The material sequenced was peripheral blood, taken on day 0 of AZD1222 vaccination. V and J are TRBV7-3 and TRBJ2-3; D call uncertain. This CDR3 reads CASSLFSDTQYF. The CDR3 nucleotides read TGTGCCAGCAGCTTATTTTCAGATACGCAGTATTTT.